The 5 T cell receptor beta chains in this list originate from one sample, sequenced in a study of shared clonotypes between healthy human individuals. Naive CD8 cells lacked CD45RO and underwent positive selection for CCR7, leaving out terminally differentiated effector memory CD45RA+ cells. Assay used: immunoSEQ multiplex PCR; TCRdb lists only in-frame clones, some missing. The sample includes hundreds of thousands of clones, roughly 98% of them seen just once. Sequencing was done on a sample of naive CD8+ T cells sorted from blood. The receptors here all came from a man aged 25-45 years in good health.

V usage is TRBV4-3 and J usage is TRBJ1-2; a possible D gene is TRBD1 (5 bases). Germline lookup yields CDR1 LGHNA and CDR2 YSLEER. Between the trimmed V and J ends, which lost 0 bases and 4 bases, there was a span of 12 bases. The CDR3 sequence is 15 residues long. CDR3 DNA sequence: TGCGCCAGCAGCCAAGATGTCCAGGGAGGCTATGGCTACACCTTC. Its translation is CASSQDVQGGYGYTF.

The gene calls are TRBV5-1 and TRBJ1-2; no clear D. Germline CDR1 SGHRS, CDR2 YFSETQ. Trimming cost V 5 bases and J 2 bases, with 19 bases left between them. This CDR3 contains 16 residues. The DNA of the CDR3 is TGCGCCAGCAGTTACTCGGTGTCGGAGGACAACTATGGCTACACCTTC. It encodes CASSYSVSEDNYGYTF.

CDR3: CASSLTGPSSYNEQFF. In DNA form, the CDR3 reads TGTGCCAGCAGCCTTACGGGACCTAGCTCCTACAATGAGCAGTTCTTC. This chain links TRBV7-9 with TRBJ2-1, with D possibly being TRBD1 or TRBD2 (5 bases each). The V gene's germline CDR1 is SEHNR and CDR2 FQNEAQ (reference sequence). CDR3 size: 16 residues. V lost 5 bases, J lost 0 bases, and 14 bases lay in between.

V and J are TRBV14 and TRBJ2-7; D uncertain. The germline CDR1 and CDR2 sequences are SGHDN and FVKESK. The V end lost 6 bases, the J end lost 5 bases, and 14 bases lay between the germline ends. CDR3 length: 13 residues. Here the CDR3 DNA reads TGTGCCAGCAGTCTAACTCTAGGCGACGAGCAGTACTTC. Translation gives CASSLTLGDEQYF.

The chain has TRBV7-2 and TRBJ2-3; D might be TRBD2 (6 bases). Germline V gene data show CDR1 as SGHTA and CDR2 as FQGNSA. The V end was cut by 2 bases, the J end by 1 base, with 19 bases between. CDR3 size: 18 residues. CDR3 in DNA: TGTGCCAGCAGCTTATTTTGGCGCCGGGAGAGGGGCACAGATACGCAGTATTTT. Protein: CASSLFWRRERGTDTQYF.